What follows are 24 T cell receptor beta chains derived from one specimen sequenced in a study of technical replicates of blood from four donors (dated by TCRdb to the late 2010s). To prepare the library, the immunoSEQ multiplex PCR assay was applied. Sourced from immuneACCESS, this table was stored by TCRdb with only in-frame sequences that have V and J called. A share of the clones is absent; for the studies checked, an unresolved V gene accounts for under half, and the remainder has no known explanation. The sample table shows around 97,000 clones, and about 95% are seen once. Together, the top ten hold 0.3% to 0.35% of the sample. Sequences were obtained from T cells isolated from PBMCs. The receptors stem from a human donor in good health.

This chain uses TRBV14 with TRBJ2-5; 7 nucleotides agree with TRBD2. The ends lost 0 bases at V and 2 bases at J; junction bases unmatched: 6. The CDR3 is made up of 16 amino acids. Germline lookup yields CDR1 SGHDN and CDR2 FVKESK. CDR3 in DNA: TGTGCCAGCAGCCAAGAGGGGGAGGGCCTACAAGAGACCCAGTACTTC. It specifies CASSQEGEGLQETQYF.

The chain employs TRBV2 and TRBJ2-2; tentatively, D is TRBD1 (6 bases). Germline-derived CDR1 and CDR2 are SNHLY and FYNNEI. V dropped 3 bases and J dropped 2 bases, with 13 bases sitting between them. The CDR3 covers 16 residues. CDR3 amino acids: CASSDKGVPNTGELFF. The CDR3 DNA reads as TGTGCCAGCAGTGATAAGGGGGTCCCTAACACCGGGGAGCTGTTTTTT.

The chain couples TRBV19 to TRBJ2-2, with 8 bases aligning to TRBD2. There are 15 residues in the CDR3. Germline values: CDR1 LNHDA, CDR2 SQIVND (reference sequence). J was trimmed by 8 bases and V by 6 bases; bases with no gene match: 11. CDR3 in DNA: TGTGCCAGTAGCAGACACCAGCGGGAGATGGGGGAGCTGTTTTTT. This sequence encodes CASSRHQREMGELFF. The full variable domain, completed using reference TRBV19 and TRBJ2-2, is DGGITQSPKYLFRKEGQNVTLSCEQNLNHDAMYWYRQDPGQGLRLIYYSQIVNDFQKGDIAEGYSVSREKKESFPLTVTSAQKNPTAFYLCASSRHQREMGELFFGEGSRLTVL.

The sample holds one count of this clone. The chain has TRBV6-5 and TRBJ1-1; TRBD1 matches at 7 bases. The V gene's germline CDR1 is MNHEY and CDR2 SVGAGI. The CDR3 has 16 amino acids. Unmatched junction bases numbered 8, after V lost 0 bases and J lost 4 bases. CDR3 in DNA: TGTGCCAGCAGTTACTCGTCGGGCAGGGGGAGCACTGAAGCTTTCTTT. It yields the protein CASSYSSGRGSTEAFF.

This chain links TRBV19 with TRBJ1-5, with TRBD1 identical over 7 bases. Germline V gives CDR1 LNHDA, CDR2 SQIVND (reference sequence). Trimming took 2 bases from V and 3 from J; bases not matched to a gene: 7. The CDR3 covers 16 residues. CDR3 sequence reads: CASSISRDSLNQPQHF. The DNA of the CDR3 is TGTGCCAGTAGTATATCCCGGGACAGCCTCAATCAGCCCCAGCATTTT. Full variable domain (missing parts from reference TRBV19 and TRBJ1-5): DGGITQSPKYLFRKEGQNVTLSCEQNLNHDAMYWYRQDPGQGLRLIYYSQIVNDFQKGDIAEGYSVSREKKESFPLTVTSAQKNPTAFYLCASSISRDSLNQPQHFGDGTRLSIL.

The rearrangement uses TRBV9 and TRBJ1-2; possibly TRBD1 for D (5 bases). The germline V and J ends were trimmed by 3 bases and 0 bases, with 12 bases remaining between them. CDR3 size: 15 residues. CDR1 SGDLS and CDR2 YYNGEE come from the germline V gene. The CDR3, as DNA: TGTGCCAGCAGCGGTAACGTCAGGGCTAACTATGGCTACACCTTC. Translated: CASSGNVRANYGYTF.

The V gene is TRBV29-1, the J gene TRBJ2-7; D is uncertain. V shed 4 bases and J shed 6 bases, with 10 bases lying between them. Looked up from germline, CDR1 is SQVTM and CDR2 is ANQGSEA. This CDR3 has 11 amino acids. The CDR3 is CSVGRISEQYF. The CDR3 DNA follows: TGCAGCGTTGGCAGAATCTCCGAGCAGTACTTC.

The chain carries TRBV6-1 and TRBJ2-1; perhaps TRBD1 as D (6 bases). The germline CDR1 and CDR2 sequences are MNHNS and SASEGT. V lost 0 bases, J lost 4 bases, and 16 bases lay in between. This CDR3 comprises 17 residues. CDR3 nucleotides: TGTGCCAGCAGTGAAGCGCTTCTGGGGACATATTACAATGAGCAGTTCTTC. Its translation is CASSEALLGTYYNEQFF.

The chain recombines TRBV6-5 with TRBJ2-7; weak D call: TRBD1 (6 bases). In germline, CDR1 is MNHEY, CDR2 SVGAGI. Trimming pared 7 bases from V and 2 bases from J, leaving 18 bases between. The CDR3 extends over 15 amino acids. CDR3 amino acids: CASTKITGYPYEQYF. The CDR3 DNA reads as TGTGCCAGCACCAAAATAACAGGGTATCCCTACGAGCAGTACTTC.

V and J are TRBV10-1 and TRBJ2-2; possibly TRBD1 for D (8 bases). V was clipped by 8 bases and J by 7 bases, with 17 bases between them. Per germline, CDR1 WNHNN and CDR2 SYGVQD (reference sequence). This CDR3 contains 14 residues. CDR3 amino acids: CASQEDREGGELFF. The CDR3 DNA reads as TGCGCCAGCCAAGAGGACAGGGAGGGCGGGGAGCTGTTTTTT.

This chain joins TRBV5-5 and TRBJ1-5; D is ambiguous. With 0 bases removed from V and 1 base from J, the gap between germline ends came to 5 bases. Germline CDR1 reads SGHKS; CDR2 reads YYEKEE (reference sequence). This CDR3 contains 14 residues. This CDR3 reads CASSLDSSNQPQHF. CDR3 nucleotide sequence: TGTGCCAGCAGCTTGGACAGCAGCAATCAGCCCCAGCATTTT. The entire variable domain, with the rest obtained from reference TRBV5-5 and TRBJ1-5, is as follows: DAGVTQSPTHLIKTRGQQVTLRCSPISGHKSVSWYQQVLGQGPQFIFQYYEKEERGRGNFPDRFSARQFPNYSSELNVNALLLGDSALYLCASSLDSSNQPQHFGDGTRLSIL.

The CDR3 bases are TGCGCCAGCAGCTTGGGGCAATCAAATAATTCACCCCTCCACTTT. This encodes CASSLGQSNNSPLHF. V usage is TRBV5-1 and J usage is TRBJ1-6; no definite D call. The CDR3 is 15 amino acids. Trimming took off 0 bases at V and 5 bases at J, with 9 bases between the two ends. The germline gives CDR1 SGHRS, CDR2 YFSETQ.

The chain combines TRBV29-1 with TRBJ2-2, with TRBD1 matching over 8 bases. Losses at the gene ends were 2 bases for V and 4 bases for J; bases not matched to a gene: 6. CDR3 length: 15 amino acids. The V gene's germline CDR1 is SQVTM and CDR2 ANQGSEA. The CDR3 reads CSVELAGGITGELFF. CDR3 DNA: TGCAGCGTTGAATTGGCAGGGGGCATCACCGGGGAGCTGTTTTTT.

Here the CDR3 reads CATRSGVDTQYF. The CDR3 bases are TGTGCCACCAGGTCGGGTGTAGATACGCAGTATTTT. The chain employs TRBV11-2 and TRBJ2-3; D unclear. With 10 bases removed from V and 5 bases from J, the gap between germline ends came to 13 bases. The CDR3 spans 12 residues. CDR1 and CDR2 from the germline V gene are SGHAT and FQNNGV. Full variable domain (missing parts from reference TRBV11-2 and TRBJ2-3): EAGVAQSPRYKIIEKRQSVAFWCNPISGHATLYWYQQILGQGPKLLIQFQNNGVVDDSQLPKDRFSAERLKGVDSTLKIQPAKLEDSAVYLCATRSGVDTQYFGPGTRLTVL.

A single count supports this clone. The chain joins TRBV9 to TRBJ2-1; 11 positions agree with TRBD1. The length of the CDR3 is 14 residues. CDR1 and CDR2 (germline): SGDLS, YYNGEE. V shed 3 bases and J 7 bases; nucleotides not matched to a gene: 3. Written as DNA, the CDR3 is TGTGCCAGCAGCGACCGGGACAGGGGGAATGAGCAGTTCTTC. It yields the protein CASSDRDRGNEQFF.

The chain couples TRBV11-3 to TRBJ1-4; no clear D gene. The CDR3 is 14 residues long. Trimming shortened V by 2 bases and J by 8 bases, and 12 bases separated the two germline ends. Looked up from germline, CDR1 is SGHNT and CDR2 is YENEEA. CDR3 amino acids: CASSLRGDGEKLFF. The CDR3 DNA is TGTGCCAGCAGCTTACGGGGAGACGGGGAAAAACTGTTTTTT. The whole variable domain, filled in from reference TRBV11-3 and TRBJ1-4, reads EAGVVQSPRYKIIEKKQPVAFWCNPISGHNTLYWYLQNLGQGPELLIRYENEEAVDDSQLPKDRFSAERLKGVDSTLKIQPAELGDSAVYLCASSLRGDGEKLFFGSGTQLSVL.

This clone showed up just once. The V call is TRBV14, the J call TRBJ2-5; 11 bases map to TRBD1. The germline gives CDR1 SGHDN, CDR2 FVKESK. With V trimmed by 4 bases and J by 6 bases, 10 bases remained unmatched. This CDR3 spans 16 amino acids. For the CDR3, the DNA is TGTGCCAGCAGCCTGGACCCGGGACAGGGGGTGAAGACCCAGTACTTC. Amino acid sequence: CASSLDPGQGVKTQYF.

This rearrangement joins TRBV28 to TRBJ1-2; 12 nucleotides line up with TRBD1. CDR3 length: 14 residues. With 6 bases clipped from V and 3 bases from J, the junction kept 2 bases outside the gene matches. Germline V CDR1 and CDR2: MDHEN, SYDVKM. CDR3 nucleotide sequence: TGTGCCAGCAGGGGACAGGGGGCATACTATGGCTACACCTTC. As protein: CASRGQGAYYGYTF.

V gene TRBV28 combines with J gene TRBJ2-1; D is unclear. CDR3 length: 12 amino acids. Looked up from germline, CDR1 is MDHEN and CDR2 is SYDVKM. V lost 3 bases, J lost 7 bases, and 7 bases lay in between. CDR3 bases: TGTGCCAGCAGTTTGCTCAGGAATGAGCAGTTCTTC. It is translated as CASSLLRNEQFF.

The chain recombines TRBV15 with TRBJ2-7, with 10 bases identical to TRBD2. The germline CDR1 and CDR2 sequences are LNHNV and YYDKDF (reference sequence). The CDR3 sequence is 16 residues long. Trimming removed 1 base from V and 3 bases from J; junction bases left unmatched: 6. Written as DNA, the CDR3 is TGTGCCACCAGCAGAGCCCGGGGACTAGCGAACTACGAGCAGTACTTC. This codes for CATSRARGLANYEQYF.

The gene calls are TRBV2 and TRBJ2-5; a weak D match, TRBD2 (6 bases). CDR3 length equals 14 residues. Germline CDR1 SNHLY, CDR2 FYNNEI. V lost 10 bases to trimming and J lost 1 base, with 16 bases between them. CDR3 DNA: TGTGCCACGTCGAATCAGGGACTCCAAGAGACCCAGTACTTC. It yields the protein CATSNQGLQETQYF.

V is TRBV9 and J is TRBJ1-1, with a possible D match to TRBD1 (6 bases). Germline CDR1 reads SGDLS; CDR2 reads YYNGEE. Trimming shortened V by 0 bases and J by 4 bases, and 10 bases separated the two germline ends. The CDR3 length is 14 residues. CDR3 loop: CASSVDGQFTEAFF. The CDR3 DNA sequence: TGTGCCAGCAGCGTAGATGGACAGTTCACTGAAGCTTTCTTT.

This sequence joins TRBV7-9 and TRBJ2-7; a possible D gene is TRBD2 (6 bases). Germline V gene lookup returns CDR1 SEHNR and CDR2 FQNEAQ (reference sequence). This CDR3 has 15 residues. V was cut by 2 bases and J by 2 bases, with 13 bases left in between. The CDR3 here is CASSLISSETYEQYF. The CDR3 nucleotides are TGTGCCAGCAGCTTAATTTCTAGCGAAACCTACGAGCAGTACTTC.

The chain links TRBV11-2 to TRBJ2-5; 12 nucleotides line up with TRBD2. Looked up from germline, CDR1 is SGHAT and CDR2 is FQNNGV. The CDR3 extends over 19 amino acids. V lost 1 base to trimming and J lost 6 bases; unmatched junction nucleotides: 15. The CDR3 DNA sequence: TGTGCCAGCAGCTTAGGACTAGCGGGAGTTATGGCTCAGTTGAAGACCCAGTACTTC. The encoded protein is CASSLGLAGVMAQLKTQYF.